This TCR beta chain derives from a study of T cells in Graves' hyperthyroidism and ophthalmopathy. Study conclusions and caveats: The model forecast ophthalmopathy, anticipating it by a median approximately 6 months before onset. Most clonotypes expanded in the thyroid (above 0.001) were also present in blood.

This clonotype was observed many times. Its antigen is not identified. Germline values: CDR1 PRHDT, CDR2 FYEKMQ (reference sequence). Losses at the gene ends were 6 bases for V and 10 bases for J; bases not matched to a gene: 11. The CDR3 sequence is 15 residues long. The authors deemed Graves' hyperthyroidism stable absent ophthalmopathy progression within 18 months. Exclusion of patients followed from uncontrolled infection, other autoimmune disease, pregnancy or lactation. It was RNA transcripts that yielded the amplified TCR beta CDR3 regions. With the HTBI primer set, the TCR CDR3 went through a first round of RT-PCR. TCRdb fed the multiplex PCR reads into MiXCR, producing one record per CDR3 protein. This sample has approximately 400,000 distinct CDR3 sequences, with more than 20% found just once.

Source material: blood. V and J are TRBV13 and TRBJ2-1, with 11 bases aligning to TRBD2. This sequence originates from a middle-aged man with Graves' hyperthyroidism. The CDR3 protein is CASSLLAGVASEQFF. The CDR3, as DNA: TGTGCCAGCAGTTTACTAGCGGGAGTGGCCTCCGAGCAGTTCTTC.